Listed below are T cell receptor beta chains from one sample, sequenced in a study of T-cell memory formation after mild COVID-19. TCRdb itself ran the 5' RACE reads through MiXCR, one entry per CDR3 protein. The data hold fewer than 200,000 distinct CDR3 sequences, with 10% to 15% observed a single time. The sequencing sample was made of PBMCs or a T cell subset sorted from them (not recorded which). Receptor source: a man aged 18-30 years who had mild COVID-19 (a few samples of this study predate the infection). Cell type and time point are not known. The CDR3 runs from the conserved cysteine through the conserved F or W. Fields, in order: J gene, D gene, clone size, CDR3 length, V gene, CDR3 protein, CDR3 DNA. The D gene is left open where the match is weak. Size tells how often a clone was seen (once, few, many) or the class of an expanded clone, and some rows leave it out.

>TRBJ2-5|TRBD2|.|14|TRBV7-2
CASSPSSGAWAQYF
TGTGCCAGCAGCCCATCTAGCGGGGCCTGGGCCCAGTACTTC
>TRBJ2-1|TRBD2|few|15|TRBV4-1
CASRPVLAAIHEQFF
TGCGCCAGCCGCCCGGTCCTAGCGGCAATTCATGAGCAGTTCTTC
>TRBJ1-4|TRBD1|few|14|TRBV20-1
CSARDDRVGEKLFF
TGCAGTGCTAGAGATGACAGGGTAGGAGAAAAACTGTTTTTT
>TRBJ1-2|TRBD1|.|14|TRBV4-1
CASRGQGSLGGYTF
TGCGCCAGCAGGGGACAGGGAAGTCTTGGTGGCTACACCTTC
>TRBJ1-2|.|.|15|TRBV14
CASSQGFAGFYGYTF
TGTGCCAGCAGCCAAGGCTTCGCAGGGTTCTATGGCTACACCTTC
>TRBJ2-3|.|.|14|TRBV5-5
CASSSGRSTDTQYF
TGTGCCAGCAGCAGTGGACGGTCCACAGATACGCAGTATTTT
>TRBJ1-3|.|.|16|TRBV7-2
CASSRSWVSSGNTIYF
TGTGCCAGCAGTCGTAGCTGGGTTAGCTCTGGAAACACCATATATTTT
>TRBJ1-6|.|.|14|TRBV6-2/TRBV6-3
CASSYQGWDSPLHF
TGTGCCAGCAGTTACCAAGGGTGGGATTCACCCCTCCACTTT
>TRBJ1-1|.|.|13|TRBV7-2
CASSAGMNTEAFF
TGTGCCAGCAGCGCCGGAATGAACACTGAAGCTTTCTTT
>TRBJ2-3|.|few|14|TRBV7-9
CASSVQGDSDTQYF
TGTGCCAGCAGCGTCCAGGGCGACTCAGATACGCAGTATTTT